This T cell receptor beta chain stems from a study of T cell responses to AZD1222 COVID-19 vaccine. The trim removed 5 bases at V and 2 bases at J, leaving 13 bases unmatched. The CDR3 extends over 17 amino acids. Germline V gives CDR1 SGHAT, CDR2 FQNNGV. Generated by immunoSEQ multiplex PCR, the TCRdb table keeps only in-frame clones and is missing some. Of 150,000 or so clones detected, 89% appear once; the ten largest clones hold roughly 4.7%. Of note for this clone: Antigen: not known.

Study-level results: Per reports, nearly half of all spike-specific TCRs target regions that are unmutated in variants.

The TCR comes from an adult in good health. This chain connects TRBV11-2 to TRBJ2-3, with 7 bases that match TRBD2. This specimen consisted of peripheral blood, obtained on day 0 of AZD1222 vaccination. In nucleotides, the CDR3 is TGTGCCAGCAGCCCCCGGGGGGATGGCGGATACACAGATACGCAGTATTTT. Translation: CASSPRGDGGYTDTQYF.